The 5 T cell receptor beta chains listed next were all sequenced from one sample in a study of blood T cell repertoires in COVID-19. Generated by immunoSEQ multiplex PCR, the TCRdb table keeps only in-frame clones and is missing some. This sample yields about 220,000 clones, of which about 86% are seen a single time; roughly 14% belongs to the top ten. Specimen: PBMCs or T cells enriched from blood (not recorded which). All receptors derive from a woman aged 45 to 65 with acute COVID-19.

The V gene is TRBV11-3, the J gene TRBJ2-3, with 8 bases matching TRBD2. The CDR3 loop spans 14 amino acids. Trimming removed 1 base from V and 4 bases from J; junction bases left unmatched: 1. Per germline, CDR1 SGHNT and CDR2 YENEEA. This CDR3 is CASSLGAGADTQYF. The DNA for the CDR3 is TGTGCCAGCAGCTTAGGAGCGGGAGCAGATACGCAGTATTTT.

V usage is TRBV27 and J usage is TRBJ2-7; TRBD1 agrees at 9 bases. Germline V gene sequence: CDR1 MNHEY, CDR2 SMNVEV (reference sequence). V lost 7 bases to trimming and J lost 4 bases; unmatched junction nucleotides: 11. This CDR3 region has 15 residues. The CDR3 reads CASKSLGTGSYEQYF. The CDR3, as DNA: TGTGCCAGCAAATCCCTCGGGACAGGGTCTTACGAGCAGTACTTC.

This clone was seen just once. This sequence joins TRBV6-5 and TRBJ1-2; TRBD1 matches 8 bases. Trimming removed 7 bases from V and 3 bases from J; junction bases left unmatched: 7. The CDR3 length is 14 residues. CDR1 is MNHEY, CDR2 SVGAGI, per germline. CDR3 in amino acids: CASTRTGRDYGYTF. DNA for the CDR3: TGTGCCAGCACCCGGACAGGGCGGGACTATGGCTACACCTTC.

The V gene is TRBV11-2, the J gene TRBJ2-1; D is ambiguous. Deletions cut 5 bases from V and 7 bases from J, with 9 bases between. The CDR3 extends over 12 amino acids. Per germline, CDR1 SGHAT and CDR2 FQNNGV. The CDR3 region is CASSPAMNEQFF. DNA for the CDR3: TGTGCCAGCAGCCCAGCGATGAATGAGCAGTTCTTC.

The chain has TRBV28 and TRBJ2-7; 12 nucleotides agree with TRBD2. CDR3 length: 13 residues. Germline loops: CDR1 MDHEN, CDR2 SYDVKM. The trim removed 9 bases at V and 2 bases at J, leaving 2 bases unmatched. CDR3 sequence (DNA): TGTGCCAGTAGACTAGCGGGAGCCTACGAGCAGTACTTC. This gives the protein CASRLAGAYEQYF.